This passage covers 19 T cell receptor beta chains from one sample sequenced in a study of blood T cell repertoires in COVID-19. The table came from immunoSEQ multiplex PCR; TCRdb's copy has only in-frame clones and leaves some out. Here the sample spans over 150,000 clones, approximately 84% being singletons. Material: peripheral blood. The receptors were gathered from a man between 40 and 49 years old with acute or convalescent COVID-19.

This clone turned up a few times. This chain connects TRBV15 to TRBJ2-5; maybe TRBD1 (5 bases). This CDR3 region has 14 residues. Per the germline V gene, CDR1 is LNHNV and CDR2 is YYDKDF (reference sequence). The V gene lost 0 bases and the J gene lost 2 bases, with 7 bases spanning the gap. In DNA, the CDR3 is TGTGCCACCAGCAGAGATCGGACACAAGAGACCCAGTACTTC. Amino acids: CATSRDRTQETQYF.

The gene calls are TRBV7-9 and TRBJ1-1, with D maybe TRBD1 (5 bases). V was shortened by 5 bases and J by 4 bases, with 11 bases between the two germline ends. Looked up from germline, CDR1 is SEHNR and CDR2 is FQNEAQ (reference sequence). There are 13 residues in the CDR3. The CDR3 here is CASSLGEVTEAFF. DNA of the CDR3: TGTGCCAGCAGCCTGGGGGAGGTCACTGAAGCTTTCTTT.

This clone was found once. The chain couples TRBV3-1 (or the pseudogene TRBV3-2) to TRBJ2-2, with D tentatively TRBD1 (5 bases). V was pared by 3 bases and J by 3 bases, with 17 bases between. CDR1 is LGHDT and CDR2 is YNNKEL in the germline V gene (reference sequence). The CDR3 runs to 17 residues. For the CDR3, the DNA is TGTGCCAGCAGCCAGGGTTTGCAGGGCGTCTACACCGGGGAGCTGTTTTTT. This sequence encodes CASSQGLQGVYTGELFF.

This clone showed up just a few times. The chain has TRBV19 and TRBJ1-1; D is unresolved. CDR1 and CDR2 (germline): LNHDA, SQIVND (reference sequence). The CDR3 has 13 amino acids. The V end lost 10 bases, the J end lost 8 bases, and 20 bases lay between the germline ends. The CDR3 sequence is CATRSGGGFEAFF. The CDR3 DNA is TGTGCCACCCGGTCGGGAGGAGGCTTCGAAGCTTTCTTT.

The J gene is TRBJ1-5, the V gene TRBV21-1; the DNA was not compared with TRBD1, the D call given in the table. TRBV21-1 corresponds to a pseudogene. This CDR3 spans 14 amino acids. The CDR3 bases are TGTGCCAGCAGCACGCCTTCAGGGGCCCAGCCCCAGCATTTT. Translation gives CASSTPSGAQPQHF.

The chain carries TRBV18 and TRBJ1-6; D is unclear. The germline V and J ends were trimmed by 5 bases and 0 bases, with 20 bases remaining between them. Germline loops: CDR1 KGHSH, CDR2 LQKENI. This CDR3 comprises 19 residues. CDR3 in DNA: TGTGCCAGCTCAGCTGTAGGAGACCCTCGGAGCTCCTATAATTCACCCCTCCACTTT. As protein: CASSAVGDPRSSYNSPLHF.

The chain couples TRBV2 to TRBJ2-3; 9 bases match TRBD2. The V segment lost 1 base and the J segment 2 bases; nucleotides outside the gene matches: 4. Germline CDR1 reads SNHLY; CDR2 reads FYNNEI. The CDR3 sequence is 16 residues long. In DNA form, the CDR3 reads TGTGCCAGCAGTGAAGGGCTAGCGGGGAACACAGATACGCAGTATTTT. It codes for CASSEGLAGNTDTQYF.

This clone was picked up a small number of times. The chain uses TRBV10-3 and TRBJ1-2; weak D call: TRBD1 (6 bases). The CDR3 sequence is 13 residues long. V was pared by 5 bases and J by 2 bases, with 9 bases between. Germline V gene sequence: CDR1 ENHRY, CDR2 SYGVKD. Written as DNA, the CDR3 is TGTGCCATCAGTCCACAGGGAAACTATGGCTACACCTTC. This codes for CAISPQGNYGYTF.

The CDR3 spells CASSYSIDSGNTIYF. In DNA, the CDR3 is TGTGCCAGCAGTTACTCGATAGACAGTGGAAACACCATATATTTT. This rearrangement joins TRBV6-5 to TRBJ1-3, with D tentatively TRBD1 (5 bases). The CDR3 extends over 15 amino acids. The V gene's germline CDR1 is MNHEY and CDR2 SVGAGI. Trimming stripped 0 bases from V and 3 bases from J, with 9 bases between.

The chain has TRBV5-1 and TRBJ1-2, with D possibly TRBD1 on 6 matching bases. The CDR3 is 13 residues long. CDR1 and CDR2 from the germline V gene are SGHRS and YFSETQ. Deletions cut 1 base from V and 8 bases from J, with 12 bases between. CDR3 sequence reads: CASSLNRAIGYTF. CDR3 bases: TGCGCCAGCAGCTTGAACAGGGCAATCGGCTACACCTTC.

This clone was seen more than once but under ten times. The genes are TRBV21-1 and TRBJ1-4. TRBV21-1 is designated a pseudogene. The CDR3 loop spans 16 amino acids. The CDR3 spells CASSKERAGSGEKLFF. As DNA, the CDR3 is TGTGCCAGCAGCAAAGAAAGAGCGGGGTCGGGTGAAAAACTGTTTTTT.

V is TRBV19 and J is TRBJ1-6, with 9 bases matching TRBD1. Germline V lookup: CDR1 LNHDA, CDR2 SQIVND (reference sequence). J gave up 9 bases and V 5 bases, and 2 bases lay outside the gene matches. The CDR3 covers 13 residues. The CDR3 bases are TGTGCCAGTAGTTTACAGGGGGCTTCACCCCTCCACTTT. Residues: CASSLQGASPLHF.

CDR3 protein: CASNPGRFAMYEQYF. As DNA, the CDR3 is TGTGCCAGCAACCCGGGGAGGTTTGCAATGTACGAGCAGTACTTC. V gene TRBV6-5 combines with J gene TRBJ2-7; maybe TRBD2 (6 bases). V shed 7 bases and J shed 4 bases, with 20 bases lying between them. CDR3 length: 15 amino acids. Per germline, CDR1 MNHEY and CDR2 SVGAGI.

The V call is TRBV6-5, the J call TRBJ1-2; no definite D call. CDR1 is MNHEY and CDR2 is SVGAGI in the germline V gene. V gave up 5 bases and J gave up 4 bases, with 8 bases separating them. This CDR3 is built from 12 residues. In DNA form, the CDR3 reads TGTGCCAGCAGTCGGGGAGGCTATGGCTACACCTTC. It encodes CASSRGGYGYTF.

The rearrangement joins TRBV15 to TRBJ2-7, with D possibly matching TRBD1 (5 bases). Per the germline V gene, CDR1 is LNHNV and CDR2 is YYDKDF (reference sequence). V was shortened by 4 bases and J by 5 bases, with 18 bases between the two germline ends. This CDR3 is built from 15 residues. The DNA of the CDR3 is TGTGCCACCAGCACCCCCACCGCACAGGACAACGAGCAGTACTTC. Translation: CATSTPTAQDNEQYF. The full variable domain, rest sourced from reference TRBV15 and TRBJ2-7, is DAMVIQNPRYQVTQFGKPVTLSCSQTLNHNVMYWYQQKSSQAPKLLFHYYDKDFNNEADTPDNFQSRRPNTSFCFLDIRSPGLGDTAMYLCATSTPTAQDNEQYFGPGTRLTVT.

V is TRBV7-2 and J is TRBJ2-1; unclear D gene. Germline CDR1 SGHTA, CDR2 FQGNSA. Trimming removed 1 base at V and 3 bases at J, with 7 bases between. This CDR3 comprises 14 residues. The CDR3 nucleotides are TGTGCCAGCAGCTTAGACTCTAACTACAATGAGCAGTTCTTC. Its translation: CASSLDSNYNEQFF.

This chain connects TRBV28 to TRBJ1-3; no clear D. Germline V CDR1 and CDR2: MDHEN, SYDVKM. The CDR3 spans 13 residues. V dropped 6 bases and J dropped 4 bases, with 10 bases sitting between them. The CDR3 DNA sequence: TGTGCCAGCAGCCCCCGGGTGGGAAACACCATATATTTT. It specifies CASSPRVGNTIYF. The full variable domain, in which reference TRBV28 and TRBJ1-3 provide the parts outside the CDR3, is DVKVTQSSRYLVKRTGEKVFLECVQDMDHENMFWYRQDPGLGLRLIYFSYDVKMKEKGDIPEGYSVSREKKERFSLILESASTNQTSMYLCASSPRVGNTIYFGEGSWLTVV.

The chain carries TRBV18 and TRBJ1-4, with 9 bases that match TRBD1. Trimming removed 5 bases from V and 7 bases from J; junction bases left unmatched: 5. Germline CDR1 is KGHSH and CDR2 is LQKENI. The CDR3 totals 14 residues. CDR3 loop: CASSRGQGTEKLFF. Here the CDR3 DNA reads TGTGCCAGCTCAAGGGGACAGGGAACTGAAAAACTGTTTTTT.

J is TRBJ2-2 and V is TRBV24-1, with D maybe TRBD2 (6 bases). CDR3 size: 17 residues. CDR1 and CDR2 from the germline V gene are KGHDR and SFDVKD. The germline V and J ends were trimmed by 3 bases and 2 bases, with 15 bases remaining between them. CDR3 sequence: CATSDPAGQGNTGELFF. In DNA form, the CDR3 reads TGTGCCACCAGTGATCCGGCGGGGCAGGGCAACACCGGGGAGCTGTTTTTT.